The clone carrying this TCR beta chain was observed once. The antigen is unknown. Between the trimmed V and J ends, which lost 4 bases and 3 bases, there was a span of 15 bases. The CDR3 sequence is 16 residues long. Germline V gives CDR1 SGHTA, CDR2 FQGNSA. This sample is drawn from a study of tumor-infiltrating lymphocytes in localized non-small cell lung cancer. The data were produced by immunoSEQ multiplex PCR, yet TCRdb's version contains in-frame clones alone and is incomplete. Counted here are over 12,000 clones, 82% occurring once; the ten biggest clones make up about a fifth. Points from the study as a whole: No T-cell fraction difference was seen between IM1 and IM2 tumors. Different pieces of the same tissue went to different assays, confounding technical variation with intratumor heterogeneity. Compared with uninvolved lung, tumors showed higher T cell infiltration by TCRbeta sequencing.

The rearrangement links TRBV7-2 to TRBJ2-2; tentative D call: TRBD1 (5 bases). Sequenced material: lung tumor tissue. The sequence was collected from a human donor with non-small cell lung cancer. The CDR3 protein is CASSSPQGFDTGELFF. CDR3 coding DNA: TGTGCCAGCAGCTCCCCTCAGGGTTTCGACACCGGGGAGCTGTTTTTT.